A single sample gave rise to the 18 T cell receptor beta chains below, sequenced in a study of blood T cell repertoires in COVID-19. The repertoire was sequenced with immunoSEQ multiplex PCR; TCRdb's copy has only in-frame clones and lacks some. The table includes about 120,000 clones, 75% to 90% detected once. The sample was peripheral blood. Receptors originate from a man in his sixties or seventies with active or convalescent COVID-19.

The V and J genes are TRBV19 and TRBJ1-3, with 8 positions matching TRBD1. Germline V CDR1 and CDR2: LNHDA, SQIVND (reference sequence). This CDR3 is 16 amino acids long. Trimming removed 3 bases from V and 4 bases from J; junction bases left unmatched: 8. CDR3 nucleotides: TGTGCCAGTAGTATTTTTCAGGGGGCAGGAGGAAACACCATATATTTT. It encodes CASSIFQGAGGNTIYF.

This chain uses TRBV3-1 (or the pseudogene TRBV3-2) with TRBJ2-2; D gene ambiguous. CDR1 is LGHDT and CDR2 is YNNKEL in the germline V gene (reference sequence). The germline V and J ends were trimmed by 5 bases and 7 bases, with 14 bases remaining between them. The CDR3 length is 14 residues. CDR3 sequence: CASSSSTGGGELFF. The CDR3 nucleotides read TGTGCCAGCAGCTCTAGTACCGGCGGCGGGGAGCTGTTTTTT.

The gene calls are TRBV10-3 and TRBJ1-2; D is undetermined. Trimming shortened V by 3 bases and J by 4 bases, and 9 bases separated the two germline ends. The CDR3 is 13 amino acids. CDR1 is ENHRY, CDR2 SYGVKD, per germline. This CDR3 reads CAISEQPSYGYTF. DNA for the CDR3: TGTGCCATCAGTGAACAACCTAGCTATGGCTACACCTTC.

The chain links TRBV6-1 to TRBJ1-3; TRBD1 might be the D (5 bases). CDR3 length: 15 amino acids. The V gene lost 2 bases and the J gene lost 0 bases, with 8 bases spanning the gap. Germline V lookup: CDR1 MNHNS, CDR2 SASEGT. CDR3 sequence reads: CASSESRASGNTIYF. The CDR3 coding sequence is TGTGCCAGCAGTGAATCCAGGGCCTCTGGAAACACCATATATTTT.

The chain joins TRBV28 to TRBJ1-5; TRBD1 is a possible D gene (6 bases). Germline CDR1 MDHEN, CDR2 SYDVKM. This CDR3 spans 15 amino acids. Trimming removed 6 bases from V and 6 bases from J, with 18 bases in between. The CDR3 DNA sequence: TGTGCCAGCAGCCCTTCCCAGGGAGGGGGTCAGCCCCAGCATTTT. This gives the protein CASSPSQGGGQPQHF.

In regard to this clone: The same CDR3 is also encoded by other DNA sequences in this sample. The chain is built from TRBV7-6 and TRBJ1-6, with 9 bases matching TRBD1. The ends lost 4 bases at V and 6 bases at J; junction bases unmatched: 4. CDR3 length: 15 amino acids. Germline loops: CDR1 SGHVS, CDR2 FNYEAQ. This chain's CDR3 is CASSYGQGLNSPLHF. The CDR3 DNA is TGTGCCAGCAGCTACGGACAGGGGCTTAATTCACCCCTCCACTTT. The full variable domain, its missing parts supplied by reference TRBV7-6 and TRBJ1-6, is GAGVSQSPRYKVTKRGQDVALRCDPISGHVSLYWYRQALGQGPEFLTYFNYEAQQDKSGLPNDRFSAERPEGSISTLTIQRTEQRDSAMYRCASSYGQGLNSPLHFGNGTRLTVT.

The chain carries TRBV7-2 and TRBJ2-1; D is undetermined. Trimming removed 1 base from V and 6 bases from J, with 7 bases in between. Germline CDR1 and CDR2: SGHTA and FQGNSA. The CDR3 runs 13 residues. Written as DNA, the CDR3 is TGTGCCAGCAGCTTAGTCGCGGCCAATGAGCAGTTCTTC. Translating it yields CASSLVAANEQFF. Full variable domain (rest looked up from reference TRBV7-2 and TRBJ2-1): GAGVSQSPSNKVTEKGKDVELRCDPISGHTALYWYRQSLGQGLEFLIYFQGNSAPDKSGLPSDRFSAERTGGSVSTLTIQRTQQEDSAVYLCASSLVAANEQFFGPGTRLTVL.

The rearrangement links TRBV18 to TRBJ2-2, with 9 positions matching TRBD1. CDR3 length: 18 amino acids. Germline-derived CDR1 and CDR2 are KGHSH and LQKENI. Trimming took 3 bases from V and 5 from J; bases not matched to a gene: 13. Written as DNA, the CDR3 is TGTGCCAGCTCACCGCAGAACCTCGGGACAGGGAGTACCGGGGAGCTGTTTTTT. This codes for CASSPQNLGTGSTGELFF. Combining the CDR3 with reference TRBV18 and TRBJ2-2 gives the whole variable domain NAGVMQNPRHLVRRRGQEARLRCSPMKGHSHVYWYRQLPEEGLKFMVYLQKENIIDESGMPKERFSAEFPKEGPSILRIQQVVRGDSAAYFCASSPQNLGTGSTGELFFGEGSRLTVL.

The CDR3 loop reads CASRTLQGSVDEQYF. The CDR3 coding sequence is TGTGCCAGTCGCACCCTACAGGGGTCAGTGGACGAGCAGTACTTC. The chain recombines TRBV19 with TRBJ2-7; 7 bases align to TRBD1. The germline gives CDR1 LNHDA, CDR2 SQIVND (reference sequence). After removal of 8 bases from V and 5 bases from J, the junction contained 15 bases not matched to a gene. The CDR3 consists of 15 residues.

The chain employs TRBV20-1 and TRBJ1-3, with TRBD1 matching over 8 bases. The length of the CDR3 is 11 residues. Losses at the gene ends were 6 bases for V and 10 bases for J; bases not matched to a gene: 5. Germline values: CDR1 DFQATT, CDR2 SNEGSKA (reference sequence). The CDR3 protein is CSAVTGETIYF. CDR3 coding DNA: TGCAGTGCCGTGACAGGGGAGACCATATATTTT.

This rearrangement joins TRBV3-1 (or the pseudogene TRBV3-2) to TRBJ1-3, with 8 bases matching TRBD1. The CDR3 is 16 residues long. The germline CDR1 and CDR2 sequences are LGHDT and YNNKEL (reference sequence). V lost 4 bases to trimming and J lost 4 bases; unmatched junction nucleotides: 9. CDR3 region: CASSLSEHRGGNTIYF. The CDR3 DNA reads as TGTGCCAGCAGCCTCTCGGAACACAGGGGGGGAAACACCATATATTTT.

The chain joins TRBV7-9 to TRBJ1-6; D might be TRBD1 (6 bases). V was shortened by 3 bases and J by 1 base, with 7 bases between the two germline ends. Per germline, CDR1 SEHNR and CDR2 FQNEAQ (reference sequence). This CDR3 has 15 residues. CDR3 DNA: TGTGCCAGCAGCTTGAGGGGGTCCTATAATTCACCCCTCCACTTT. This sequence encodes CASSLRGSYNSPLHF.

V gene TRBV3-1 (or the pseudogene TRBV3-2) combines with J gene TRBJ2-1, with a possible D match to TRBD1 (5 bases). V lost 0 bases and J 7 bases, leaving 10 bases between the germline ends. The CDR3 consists of 14 residues. Germline V lookup: CDR1 LGHDT, CDR2 YNNKEL (reference sequence). Here the CDR3 reads CASSQDIGANEQFF. The CDR3 nucleotides read TGTGCCAGCAGCCAAGATATAGGGGCAAATGAGCAGTTCTTC.

This clone came up a few times. The J gene is TRBJ1-4, the V gene TRBV5-1; D might be TRBD1 (6 bases). The CDR3 spans 14 residues. V lost 4 bases to trimming and J lost 8 bases, with 15 bases between them. The germline CDR1 and CDR2 sequences are SGHRS and YFSETQ. The CDR3 DNA sequence: TGCGCCAGCAGCCCGGAGAGCGGGGGCGAAAAACTGTTTTTT. This gives the protein CASSPESGGEKLFF.

V gene TRBV27 combines with J gene TRBJ1-1, with TRBD1 identical over 10 bases. Germline values: CDR1 MNHEY, CDR2 SMNVEV (reference sequence). The V and J ends lost 5 bases and 4 bases, in that order; junction bases with no gene match: 7. The CDR3 contains 15 residues. CDR3 in DNA: TGTGCCAGCAGTCCGGGACAGGGGTTGGGCACTGAAGCTTTCTTT. Translating it yields CASSPGQGLGTEAFF.

The chain combines TRBV29-1 with TRBJ2-3; the match to TRBD1 covers 8 bases. Germline CDR1 SQVTM, CDR2 ANQGSEA. After removal of 2 bases from V and 1 base from J, the junction contained 2 bases not matched to a gene. This CDR3 spans 14 amino acids. DNA of the CDR3: TGCAGCGTTGAACAGGGGGCTGGCACAGATACGCAGTATTTT. Protein sequence: CSVEQGAGTDTQYF.

This clone was seen once. The chain recombines TRBV27 with TRBJ2-1; 9 nucleotides align to TRBD2. Germline V gene data show CDR1 as MNHEY and CDR2 as SMNVEV (reference sequence). The CDR3 has 15 residues. Trimming took 2 bases from V and 2 from J; bases not matched to a gene: 1. DNA of the CDR3: TGTGCCAGCAGTTTAACTAGCGGGCCCTACAATGAGCAGTTCTTC. As protein: CASSLTSGPYNEQFF.

The chain is built from TRBV25-1 and TRBJ1-1, with 8 bases matching TRBD1. This CDR3 region has 12 residues. Looked up from germline, CDR1 is MGHDK and CDR2 is SYGVNS. Trimming cost V 3 bases and J 11 bases; bases outside gene matches: 5. The CDR3 sequence is CASSDSGGLAFF. The CDR3 nucleotides are TGTGCCAGCAGTGACTCAGGGGGCTTGGCTTTCTTT.